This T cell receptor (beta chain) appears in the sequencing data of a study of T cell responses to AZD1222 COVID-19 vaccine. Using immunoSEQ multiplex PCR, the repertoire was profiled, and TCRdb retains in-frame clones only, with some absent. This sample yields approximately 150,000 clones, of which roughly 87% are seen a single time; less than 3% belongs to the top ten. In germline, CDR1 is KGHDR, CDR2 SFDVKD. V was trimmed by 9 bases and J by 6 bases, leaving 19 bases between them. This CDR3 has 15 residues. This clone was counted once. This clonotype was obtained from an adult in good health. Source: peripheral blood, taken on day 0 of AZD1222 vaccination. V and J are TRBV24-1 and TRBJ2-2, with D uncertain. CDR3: CATSPRGSAAGELFF. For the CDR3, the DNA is TGTGCCACCTCCCCGCGTGGCAGCGCGGCCGGGGAGCTGTTTTTT.